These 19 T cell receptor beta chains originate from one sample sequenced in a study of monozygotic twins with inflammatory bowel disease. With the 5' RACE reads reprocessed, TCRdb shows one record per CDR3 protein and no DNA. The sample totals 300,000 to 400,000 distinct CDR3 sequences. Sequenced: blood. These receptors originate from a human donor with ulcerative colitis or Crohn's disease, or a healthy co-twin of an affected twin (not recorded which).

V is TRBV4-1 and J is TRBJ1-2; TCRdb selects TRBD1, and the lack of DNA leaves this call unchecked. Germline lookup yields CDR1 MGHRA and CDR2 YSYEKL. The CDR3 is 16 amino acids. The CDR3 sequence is CASSQDRDRGLFGYTF.

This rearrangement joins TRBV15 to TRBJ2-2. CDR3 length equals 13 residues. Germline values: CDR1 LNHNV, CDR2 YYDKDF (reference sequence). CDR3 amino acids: CATSSGTAGELFF.

The CDR3 loop is CASSLYSMNTEAFF. The V and J genes are TRBV7-9 and TRBJ1-1. Germline-derived CDR1 and CDR2 are SEHNR and FQNEAQ (reference sequence). The length of the CDR3 is 14 residues.

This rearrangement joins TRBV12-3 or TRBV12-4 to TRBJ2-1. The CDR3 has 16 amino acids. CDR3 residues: CASSQEGFPQYNEQFF.

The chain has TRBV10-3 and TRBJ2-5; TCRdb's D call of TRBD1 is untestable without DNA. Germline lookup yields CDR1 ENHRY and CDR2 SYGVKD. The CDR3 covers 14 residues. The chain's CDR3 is CAISVSRGQETQYF.

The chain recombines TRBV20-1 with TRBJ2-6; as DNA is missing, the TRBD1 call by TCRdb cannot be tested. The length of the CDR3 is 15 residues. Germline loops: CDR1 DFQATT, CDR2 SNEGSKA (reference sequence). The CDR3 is CSARDAGAGANVLTF.

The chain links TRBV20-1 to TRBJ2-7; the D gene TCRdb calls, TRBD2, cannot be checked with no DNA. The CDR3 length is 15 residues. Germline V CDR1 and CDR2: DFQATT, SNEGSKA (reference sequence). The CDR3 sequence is CSAQLGLAELYEQYF.

The CDR3 spells CASSLDGGGGWYNEQFF. V and J are TRBV7-3 and TRBJ2-1; the TRBD2 assignment by TCRdb is unverifiable without DNA. Germline V gives CDR1 SGHTA, CDR2 FQGTGA. The CDR3 extends over 17 amino acids.

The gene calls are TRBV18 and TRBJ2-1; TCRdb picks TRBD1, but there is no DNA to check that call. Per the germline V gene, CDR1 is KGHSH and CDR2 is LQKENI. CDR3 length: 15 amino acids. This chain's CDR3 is CASSPTGFVNNEQFF.

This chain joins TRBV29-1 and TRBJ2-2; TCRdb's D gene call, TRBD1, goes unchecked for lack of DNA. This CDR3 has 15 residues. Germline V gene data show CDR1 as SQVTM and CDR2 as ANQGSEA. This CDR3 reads CSVGGGGRPTGELFF.

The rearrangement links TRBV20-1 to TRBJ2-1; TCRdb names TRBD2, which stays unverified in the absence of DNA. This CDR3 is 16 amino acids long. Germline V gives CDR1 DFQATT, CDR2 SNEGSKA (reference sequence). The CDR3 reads CSARDGMREVGNEQFF.

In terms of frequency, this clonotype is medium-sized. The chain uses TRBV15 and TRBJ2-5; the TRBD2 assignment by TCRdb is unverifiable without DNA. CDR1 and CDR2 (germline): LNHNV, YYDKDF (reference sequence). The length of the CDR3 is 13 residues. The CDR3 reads CATRPRAQETQYF.

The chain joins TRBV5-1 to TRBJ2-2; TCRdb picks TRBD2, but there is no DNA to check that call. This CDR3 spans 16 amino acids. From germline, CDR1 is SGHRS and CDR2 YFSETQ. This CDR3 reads CASSLISGRVPGELFF. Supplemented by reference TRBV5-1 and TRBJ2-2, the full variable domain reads KAGVTQTPRYLIKTRGQQVTLSCSPISGHRSVSWYQQTPGQGLQFLFEYFSETQRNKGNFPGRFSGRQFSNSRSEMNVSTLELGDSALYLCASSLISGRVPGELFFGEGSRLTVL.

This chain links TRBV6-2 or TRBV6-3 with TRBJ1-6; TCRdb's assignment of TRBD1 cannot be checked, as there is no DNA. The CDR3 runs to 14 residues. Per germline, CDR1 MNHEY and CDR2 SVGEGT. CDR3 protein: CASSPDRTNSPLHF.

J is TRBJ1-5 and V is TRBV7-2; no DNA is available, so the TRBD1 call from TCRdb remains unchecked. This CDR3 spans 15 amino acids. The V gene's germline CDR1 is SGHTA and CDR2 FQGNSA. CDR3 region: CASSLVRGRDHPQHF.

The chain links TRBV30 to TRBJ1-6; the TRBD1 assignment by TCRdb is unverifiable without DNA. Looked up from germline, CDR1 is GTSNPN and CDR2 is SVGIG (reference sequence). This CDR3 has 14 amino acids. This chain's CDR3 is CAWSDGRENSPLHF.

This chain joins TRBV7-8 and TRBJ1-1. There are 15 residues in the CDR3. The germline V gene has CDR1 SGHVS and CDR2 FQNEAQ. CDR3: CASSLVPEAITEAFF.

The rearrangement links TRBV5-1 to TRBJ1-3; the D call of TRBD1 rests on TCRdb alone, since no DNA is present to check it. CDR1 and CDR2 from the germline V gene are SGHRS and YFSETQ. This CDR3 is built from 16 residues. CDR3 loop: CASSLHRGSSGNTIYF.

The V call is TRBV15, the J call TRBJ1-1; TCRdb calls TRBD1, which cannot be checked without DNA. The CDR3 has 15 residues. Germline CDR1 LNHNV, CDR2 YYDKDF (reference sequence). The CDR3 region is CATRPPGAGNTEAFF.